The clone carrying this TCR beta chain was seen a few times. What it recognizes is unknown. The data derive from a study of response to subunit inactivated influenza vaccine. The V gene's germline CDR1 is MNHEY and CDR2 SMNVEV (reference sequence). V was pared by 5 bases and J by 8 bases, with 21 bases between. The CDR3 runs to 16 residues. Broader study findings: New T cells are recruited in small numbers by each seasonal influenza vaccination, according to the authors' suggestion.

TCRdb redid the calling of the RT-PCR reads with MiXCR, one entry per CDR3 protein. The repertoire has 400,000 to 550,000 distinct CDR3 sequences, 25% of them found once; the top ten carry approximately 2%. The sample consisted of CD4+ T cells sorted from PBMCs, taken more than 4 days after vaccination. This receptor was identified in a middle-aged man who received an inactivated influenza vaccine. This rearrangement joins TRBV27 to TRBJ2-2, with D unclear. CDR3 residues: CASSPGWQKNKGELFF. CDR3 DNA sequence: TGTGCCAGCAGTCCTGGGTGGCAGAAGAATAAGGGGGAGCTGTTTTTT.